Listed below are T cell receptor beta chains from one sample, sequenced in a study of blood T cell repertoires in COVID-19. TCRdb's table, derived via immunoSEQ multiplex PCR, lists solely in-frame clones and lacks some. The sample contains fewer than 400,000 clones, 85% to 90% of which appear only once. The sequenced material came from PBMCs or T cells enriched from blood (not recorded which). The receptors come from a woman younger than 45 who had recovered from COVID-19. Each CDR3 is given with its conserved first and last residue. A D gene is named only where the DNA matches it firmly. Clone size, where shown, is once, few, many, or a class for clones that have expanded.

d_gene: -; j_gene: TRBJ1-1; abundance: -; v_gene: TRBV28; CDR3nt: TGTGCCAGCAGTTTGCCCCAGGGCACTGAAGCTTTCTTT; CDR3aa: CASSLPQGTEAFF
d_gene: TRBD2; j_gene: TRBJ2-7; abundance: -; v_gene: TRBV5-1; CDR3nt: TGCGCCAGAAGACTAGCGGGGTCCTACGAGCAGTACTTC; CDR3aa: CARRLAGSYEQYF
d_gene: TRBD1; j_gene: TRBJ2-7; abundance: few; v_gene: TRBV5-5; CDR3nt: TGTGCCAGCAGCCTCAAGGTCGGGACAGGGGGCACGGGATACGAGCAGTACTTC; CDR3aa: CASSLKVGTGGTGYEQYF
d_gene: TRBD1; j_gene: TRBJ1-3; abundance: -; v_gene: TRBV5-6; CDR3nt: TGTGCCAGCAGTTCCGGACAGGGGGCTGGAAACACCATATATTTT; CDR3aa: CASSSGQGAGNTIYF
d_gene: TRBD1; j_gene: TRBJ1-5; abundance: few; v_gene: TRBV4-3; CDR3nt: TGCGCCAGCAGCCCTGACGGGACAGGGTACAATCAGCCCCAGCATTTT; CDR3aa: CASSPDGTGYNQPQHF
d_gene: TRBD1; j_gene: TRBJ1-2; abundance: -; v_gene: TRBV4-3; CDR3nt: TGCGCCAGCAGCCCAAAAAACAGGGGATTCTATGGCTACACCTTC; CDR3aa: CASSPKNRGFYGYTF
d_gene: -; j_gene: TRBJ1-1; abundance: -; v_gene: TRBV5-1; CDR3nt: TGCGCCAGCAGCTTGGATGGGCATAAGGACACTGAAGCTTTCTTT; CDR3aa: CASSLDGHKDTEAFF
d_gene: -; j_gene: TRBJ2-4; abundance: -; v_gene: TRBV25-1; CDR3nt: TGTGCCAGCAGTGCCTCCGGCGGGACCCTAATTCAGTACTTC; CDR3aa: CASSASGGTLIQYF
d_gene: -; j_gene: TRBJ1-1; abundance: -; v_gene: TRBV14; CDR3nt: TGTGCCAGCAGCCCATCTTGGGGAGGAGAAGCTTTCTTT; CDR3aa: CASSPSWGGEAFF
d_gene: -; j_gene: TRBJ1-2; abundance: -; v_gene: TRBV27; CDR3nt: TGTGCCAGCAGTTTTAACAGGGTCCATGGCTACACCTTC; CDR3aa: CASSFNRVHGYTF
d_gene: -; j_gene: TRBJ1-4; abundance: -; v_gene: TRBV2; CDR3nt: TGTGCCAGCCGTCTAGAGGGTGGCGAAAAACTGTTTTTT; CDR3aa: CASRLEGGEKLFF
d_gene: TRBD1; j_gene: TRBJ1-1; abundance: -; v_gene: TRBV9; CDR3nt: TGTGCCAGCAGCATGACAGGGGTAGCAAACACTGAAGCTTTCTTT; CDR3aa: CASSMTGVANTEAFF
d_gene: -; j_gene: TRBJ1-3; abundance: -; v_gene: TRBV7-9; CDR3nt: TGTGCCAGCAGCTCACGAAAGCAGGATAGCTCTGGAAACACCATATATTTT; CDR3aa: CASSSRKQDSSGNTIYF
d_gene: -; j_gene: TRBJ2-7; abundance: -; v_gene: TRBV27; CDR3nt: TGTGCCAGCAGCCCTACCGTTAATTACGAGCAGTACTTC; CDR3aa: CASSPTVNYEQYF
d_gene: TRBD1; j_gene: TRBJ1-2; abundance: -; v_gene: TRBV30; CDR3nt: TGTGCCTGGAGTGTAGGGACAGGCGGTGACTATGGCTACACCTTC; CDR3aa: CAWSVGTGGDYGYTF
d_gene: TRBD1; j_gene: TRBJ2-2; abundance: -; v_gene: TRBV7-9; CDR3nt: TGTGCCAGCAGCTTTCTGGACCAGGGGGCGCACACCGGGGAGCTGTTTTTT; CDR3aa: CASSFLDQGAHTGELFF
d_gene: TRBD1; j_gene: TRBJ1-6; abundance: once; v_gene: TRBV5-8; CDR3nt: TGTGCCAGCACCCAATTGCCGGGACAGCGAAATTCACCCCTCCACTTT; CDR3aa: CASTQLPGQRNSPLHF
d_gene: -; j_gene: TRBJ1-4; abundance: -; v_gene: TRBV24-1; CDR3nt: TGTGCCACCAACCGCCCGGGGGAGGGAGGGCGGATTAATGAAAAACTGTTTTTT; CDR3aa: CATNRPGEGGRINEKLFF
d_gene: -; j_gene: TRBJ1-5; abundance: -; v_gene: TRBV19; CDR3nt: TGTGCCAGTAATTCTCGCGGCAGGGGTCTCAATCAGCCCCAGCATTTT; CDR3aa: CASNSRGRGLNQPQHF
d_gene: TRBD2; j_gene: TRBJ2-7; abundance: -; v_gene: TRBV28; CDR3nt: TGTGCCAGCAGTACGAGGACTAGCGGGAGTGACGAGCAGTACTTC; CDR3aa: CASSTRTSGSDEQYF
d_gene: TRBD1; j_gene: TRBJ2-7; abundance: once; v_gene: TRBV10-2; CDR3nt: TGCGCCAGCAGCGATCGACCGGGACAGGGATCGTACGAGCAGTACTTC; CDR3aa: CASSDRPGQGSYEQYF
d_gene: TRBD1; j_gene: TRBJ2-1; abundance: -; v_gene: TRBV4-2; CDR3nt: TGTGCCAGCAGCCACCTAGGACAGGGGGCGGTGGGTGTGGTGAGTAATGAGCAGTTCTTC; CDR3aa: CASSHLGQGAVGVVSNEQFF
d_gene: -; j_gene: TRBJ2-3; abundance: -; v_gene: TRBV9; CDR3nt: TGTGCCAGCAACGGCGGGGCTAGCACAGATACGCAGTATTTT; CDR3aa: CASNGGASTDTQYF
d_gene: -; j_gene: TRBJ1-3; abundance: -; v_gene: TRBV19; CDR3nt: TGTGCCAGTAGTACCACCCGGCAGGCTGGAAACACCATATATTTT; CDR3aa: CASSTTRQAGNTIYF
d_gene: -; j_gene: TRBJ2-7; abundance: once; v_gene: TRBV29-1; CDR3nt: TGCAGCGTTCGGTGGGACATAGGGGAGCAGTACTTC; CDR3aa: CSVRWDIGEQYF
d_gene: TRBD1; j_gene: TRBJ1-2; abundance: -; v_gene: TRBV5-1; CDR3nt: TGCGCCAGCAGCTGGAGGGACAGGGGGCAAAGTGGCTACACCTTC; CDR3aa: CASSWRDRGQSGYTF
d_gene: TRBD2; j_gene: TRBJ2-3; abundance: -; v_gene: TRBV6-5; CDR3nt: TGTGCCAGCAGTACCAATGCGGGGGGCACAGATACGCAGTATTTT; CDR3aa: CASSTNAGGTDTQYF
d_gene: TRBD2; j_gene: TRBJ2-7; abundance: -; v_gene: TRBV15; CDR3nt: TGTGCCACCAGCAGAGATGCCACGGGGGGGAAGCAGTACTTC; CDR3aa: CATSRDATGGKQYF
d_gene: -; j_gene: TRBJ1-1; abundance: -; v_gene: TRBV10-2; CDR3nt: TGCGCCAGCAGTGACAGTTTAATTGAAGCTTTCTTT; CDR3aa: CASSDSLIEAFF
d_gene: -; j_gene: TRBJ1-6; abundance: few; v_gene: TRBV27; CDR3nt: TGTGCCAGCAGTTCGAATTCACCCCTCCACTTT; CDR3aa: CASSSNSPLHF
d_gene: TRBD1; j_gene: TRBJ2-6; abundance: -; v_gene: TRBV19; CDR3nt: TGTGCCAGTAACCTTCCCGGGACAGGGAGGATTGCTGGGGCCAACGTCCTGACTTTC; CDR3aa: CASNLPGTGRIAGANVLTF
d_gene: -; j_gene: TRBJ2-7; abundance: -; v_gene: TRBV14; CDR3nt: TGTGCCAGCAGCCAAGATATTATAGCAGTCAGCTCCTACGAGCAGTACTTC; CDR3aa: CASSQDIIAVSSYEQYF
d_gene: -; j_gene: TRBJ1-1; abundance: -; v_gene: TRBV6-5; CDR3nt: TGTGCCAGCAGTTACCGTTCGGGGTTGGAGAACACTGAAGCTTTCTTT; CDR3aa: CASSYRSGLENTEAFF
d_gene: TRBD2; j_gene: TRBJ2-3; abundance: -; v_gene: TRBV6-5; CDR3nt: TGTGCCAGCCTTCTACTAGCGGGAGCTGGCGATACGCAGTATTTT; CDR3aa: CASLLLAGAGDTQYF
d_gene: -; j_gene: TRBJ1-3; abundance: -; v_gene: TRBV5-6; CDR3nt: TGTGCCAGCAGCTTGTCACACCGAAACACCATATATTTT; CDR3aa: CASSLSHRNTIYF
d_gene: -; j_gene: TRBJ1-1; abundance: -; v_gene: TRBV18; CDR3nt: TGTGCCAGCTCACCCCCAGGGATAACTGAAGCTTTCTTT; CDR3aa: CASSPPGITEAFF
d_gene: TRBD1; j_gene: TRBJ1-1; abundance: -; v_gene: TRBV7-2; CDR3nt: TGTGCCAGCAGCTTAGATCCCCTGGGACAGCGAAACACTGAAGCTTTCTTT; CDR3aa: CASSLDPLGQRNTEAFF
d_gene: TRBD1; j_gene: TRBJ1-2; abundance: once; v_gene: TRBV10-3; CDR3nt: TGTGCCATCAGTGAGACCAACAGGGGAGGCTACACCTTC; CDR3aa: CAISETNRGGYTF